Listed below are T cell receptor beta chains from one sample, sequenced in a study of shared clonotypes between healthy human individuals. Sequenced by immunoSEQ multiplex PCR; TCRdb stores in-frame clones only, minus some. Here the sample spans approximately 810,000 clones, about 91% being singletons. Sequencing used naive CD8+ T cells sorted from blood. Every receptor here comes from a man aged 30-40 years in good health. Both conserved end residues are part of each CDR3. Each record gives: V gene, clone size, D gene, J gene, CDR3 protein, CDR3 DNA. D genes are given only for firm matches. Some rows have no size entry. The others give once, few or many, or a class for an expanded clone.

v_gene: TRBV7-8; abundance: .; d_gene: .; j_gene: TRBJ2-1; CDR3aa: CASSSTGYNEQFF; CDR3nt: TGTGCCAGCAGCTCAACAGGGTACAATGAGCAGTTCTTC
v_gene: TRBV28; abundance: .; d_gene: .; j_gene: TRBJ2-7; CDR3aa: CASGPRAASSYEQYF; CDR3nt: TGTGCCAGCGGGCCTCGGGCGGCTAGCTCCTACGAGCAGTACTTC
v_gene: TRBV27; abundance: once; d_gene: .; j_gene: TRBJ2-7; CDR3aa: CASRGRMDLRQYF; CDR3nt: TGTGCCAGCCGGGGCAGGATGGATTTAAGGCAGTACTTC
v_gene: TRBV7-9; abundance: .; d_gene: .; j_gene: TRBJ1-2; CDR3aa: CASSLFDITGGYTF; CDR3nt: TGTGCCAGCAGCTTGTTTGATATAACAGGGGGCTACACCTTC
v_gene: TRBV7-9; abundance: .; d_gene: .; j_gene: TRBJ2-7; CDR3aa: CASSLAVGYEQYF; CDR3nt: TGTGCCAGCAGCTTAGCCGTGGGCTACGAGCAGTACTTC
v_gene: TRBV7-9; abundance: .; d_gene: TRBD1; j_gene: TRBJ2-1; CDR3aa: CASSLDRQGTAWQFF; CDR3nt: TGTGCCAGCAGCTTAGATCGACAGGGAACGGCGTGGCAGTTCTTC
v_gene: TRBV10-3; abundance: once; d_gene: .; j_gene: TRBJ2-1; CDR3aa: CAISREGRGSYNEQFF; CDR3nt: TGTGCCATCAGTCGGGAAGGCAGGGGATCCTACAATGAGCAGTTCTTC
v_gene: TRBV7-9; abundance: few; d_gene: TRBD2; j_gene: TRBJ2-7; CDR3aa: CASSLRTSGAYEQYF; CDR3nt: TGTGCCAGCAGCTTAAGGACTAGCGGGGCCTACGAGCAGTACTTC
v_gene: TRBV7-6; abundance: .; d_gene: .; j_gene: TRBJ2-3; CDR3aa: CASSLVSSEATDTQYF; CDR3nt: TGTGCCAGCAGCTTAGTGAGCTCGGAGGCCACAGATACGCAGTATTTT
v_gene: TRBV11-2; abundance: .; d_gene: .; j_gene: TRBJ1-4; CDR3aa: CASSLEVHATNEKLFF; CDR3nt: TGTGCCAGCAGCTTAGAGGTTCATGCAACTAATGAAAAACTGTTTTTT
v_gene: TRBV14; abundance: .; d_gene: .; j_gene: TRBJ2-7; CDR3aa: CASSYRERSYEQYF; CDR3nt: TGTGCCAGCAGCTACAGGGAGAGAAGCTACGAGCAGTACTTC
v_gene: TRBV29-1; abundance: .; d_gene: .; j_gene: TRBJ1-1; CDR3aa: CSVAGIPGNTEAFF; CDR3nt: TGCAGCGTCGCGGGTATACCGGGGAACACTGAAGCTTTCTTT
v_gene: TRBV6-1; abundance: .; d_gene: .; j_gene: TRBJ1-2; CDR3aa: CASSEARDGIYGYTF; CDR3nt: TGTGCCAGCAGTGAAGCAAGGGACGGGATCTATGGCTACACCTTC
v_gene: TRBV27; abundance: .; d_gene: TRBD1; j_gene: TRBJ1-2; CDR3aa: CASGTGLSSDGYTF; CDR3nt: TGTGCCAGCGGGACAGGGCTGTCCTCGGATGGCTACACCTTC
v_gene: TRBV2; abundance: .; d_gene: TRBD2; j_gene: TRBJ2-3; CDR3aa: CASRRTSGRHYF; CDR3nt: TGTGCCAGCAGGCGAACTAGCGGGAGGCATTATTTT
v_gene: TRBV28; abundance: .; d_gene: TRBD2; j_gene: TRBJ2-7; CDR3aa: CASSWDPGTSGSNYEQYF; CDR3nt: TGTGCCAGCAGTTGGGACCCAGGGACTAGCGGGAGTAACTACGAGCAGTACTTC
v_gene: TRBV19; abundance: .; d_gene: TRBD1; j_gene: TRBJ1-5; CDR3aa: CASSIPRDRAVQPQHF; CDR3nt: TGTGCCAGTAGTATCCCCAGGGACAGGGCGGTTCAGCCCCAGCATTTT
v_gene: TRBV27; abundance: .; d_gene: .; j_gene: TRBJ1-2; CDR3aa: CASRTGTAYGYTF; CDR3nt: TGTGCCAGCAGAACCGGGACCGCGTATGGCTACACCTTC
v_gene: TRBV28; abundance: .; d_gene: TRBD1; j_gene: TRBJ2-1; CDR3aa: CASSRTPRDRQYNEQFF; CDR3nt: TGTGCCAGCAGTCGTACCCCCCGGGACAGACAATACAATGAGCAGTTCTTC
v_gene: TRBV9; abundance: .; d_gene: .; j_gene: TRBJ2-1; CDR3aa: CASSVDTSIANEQFF; CDR3nt: TGTGCCAGCAGCGTAGACACTAGTATAGCGAATGAGCAGTTCTTC
v_gene: TRBV9; abundance: .; d_gene: TRBD1; j_gene: TRBJ1-5; CDR3aa: CASSSSGQGHQPQHF; CDR3nt: TGTGCCAGCAGCTCATCGGGACAGGGCCATCAGCCCCAGCATTTT
v_gene: TRBV27; abundance: .; d_gene: TRBD1; j_gene: TRBJ2-7; CDR3aa: CASSRDSSYEQYF; CDR3nt: TGTGCCAGCAGCCGGGACAGCTCCTACGAGCAGTACTTC
v_gene: TRBV6-5; abundance: .; d_gene: .; j_gene: TRBJ2-5; CDR3aa: CASSYGYSTQYF; CDR3nt: TGTGCCAGCAGTTACGGCTATTCGACCCAGTACTTC